This is a list of T cell receptor beta chains from one sample in a study of identical twins. TCRdb itself ran the 5' RACE reads through MiXCR, one entry per CDR3 protein. The repertoire has 310,000 or so distinct CDR3 sequences, roughly 8.6% of them found once; the top ten carry around 2.1%. This same sample was also taken into another study, of yellow fever vaccine responses in identical twins.

What was sequenced was memory (CD45RO+) T cells sorted from blood. These receptors were collected from a woman aged 18-30 years in good health. The CDR3 runs from the conserved cysteine through the conserved F or W. The D gene is left open where the match is weak. Only part of the rows carry a size: once, few, many, or a class if the clone is expanded.

D gene: TRBD1; clone size: few; V gene: TRBV2; J gene: TRBJ2-5; CDR3 DNA: TGTGCCAGCAGAGCTCCCGGGACAGGGAAGGAGACCCAGTACTTC; CDR3 protein: CASRAPGTGKETQYF
D gene: NA; clone size: NA; V gene: TRBV24-1; J gene: TRBJ2-3; CDR3 DNA: TGTGCCACCAGTGATCTTTCCGGGCGGGCAGATACGCAGTATTTT; CDR3 protein: CATSDLSGRADTQYF
D gene: TRBD2; clone size: few; V gene: TRBV11-2; J gene: TRBJ2-2; CDR3 DNA: TGTGCCAGCAGCTCCCCCCTAGCGGGGGGGCCCTACACCGGGGAGCTGTTTTTT; CDR3 protein: CASSSPLAGGPYTGELFF
D gene: TRBD1; clone size: few; V gene: TRBV6-4; J gene: TRBJ2-1; CDR3 DNA: TGTGCCAGCAGTGCCGGGACAGGGAGCAATGAGCAGTTCTTC; CDR3 protein: CASSAGTGSNEQFF
D gene: TRBD2; clone size: few; V gene: TRBV9; J gene: TRBJ2-1; CDR3 DNA: TGTGCCAGCAGCGTAGAAGCTAACGGGCGGGGGGACAATGAGCAGTTCTTC; CDR3 protein: CASSVEANGRGDNEQFF
D gene: TRBD1; clone size: NA; V gene: TRBV5-1; J gene: TRBJ2-2; CDR3 DNA: TGCGCCAGCAGCTTTCCGGGACAGGGAAACACCGGGGAGCTGTTTTTT; CDR3 protein: CASSFPGQGNTGELFF
D gene: TRBD2; clone size: many; V gene: TRBV28; J gene: TRBJ2-3; CDR3 DNA: TGTGCCAGCAGTTCGGGCGCGACTAGCGGGAGCTATACGCAGTATTTT; CDR3 protein: CASSSGATSGSYTQYF
D gene: NA; clone size: NA; V gene: TRBV9; J gene: TRBJ2-2; CDR3 DNA: TGTGCCAGCAGCGTAGATCCGACGGCGACCGGGGAGCTGTTTTTT; CDR3 protein: CASSVDPTATGELFF
D gene: NA; clone size: few; V gene: TRBV6-5; J gene: TRBJ2-3; CDR3 DNA: TGTGCCAGCAGTTTAAGTACTAGCACAGATACGCAGTATTTT; CDR3 protein: CASSLSTSTDTQYF
D gene: TRBD2; clone size: NA; V gene: TRBV4-2; J gene: TRBJ2-1; CDR3 DNA: TGTGCCAGCAGCCAAGTAGCGGGGGGGGCCAATGAGCAGTTCTTC; CDR3 protein: CASSQVAGGANEQFF
D gene: TRBD1; clone size: few; V gene: TRBV5-1; J gene: TRBJ2-1; CDR3 DNA: TGCGCCAGCAGCTACGGACAGGGGGCGAGTGAGCAGTTCTTC; CDR3 protein: CASSYGQGASEQFF
D gene: TRBD2; clone size: few; V gene: TRBV7-9; J gene: TRBJ2-1; CDR3 DNA: TGTGCCAGCAGCCACAGCGGGAGGGCCGCACATGAGCAGTTCTTC; CDR3 protein: CASSHSGRAAHEQFF
D gene: NA; clone size: many; V gene: TRBV6-2/TRBV6-3; J gene: TRBJ2-2; CDR3 DNA: TGTGCCAGCAGTTACTCGCCAGACACCGGGGAGCTGTTTTTT; CDR3 protein: CASSYSPDTGELFF
D gene: TRBD2; clone size: few; V gene: TRBV18; J gene: TRBJ2-5; CDR3 DNA: TGTGCCAGCTCACCACTGATTGGGGAGGGAGAGACCCAGTACTTC; CDR3 protein: CASSPLIGEGETQYF
D gene: NA; clone size: NA; V gene: TRBV10-3; J gene: TRBJ2-5; CDR3 DNA: TGTGCCATCAGGGACAGCCTAGGGGAGACCCAGTACTTC; CDR3 protein: CAIRDSLGETQYF
D gene: TRBD1; clone size: many; V gene: TRBV7-3; J gene: TRBJ2-7; CDR3 DNA: TGTGCCAGCAGCTTAACCTTCCGGGACAGGGTACCGAACGAGCAGTACTTC; CDR3 protein: CASSLTFRDRVPNEQYF
D gene: NA; clone size: few; V gene: TRBV11-2; J gene: TRBJ1-3; CDR3 DNA: TGTGCCAGCAGCTTAGATACCCGACAGAGCTCTGGAAACACCATATATTTT; CDR3 protein: CASSLDTRQSSGNTIYF
D gene: NA; clone size: many; V gene: TRBV5-1; J gene: TRBJ1-4; CDR3 DNA: TGCGCCAGCAGCTTGAACAGACCTAATGAAAAACTGTTTTTT; CDR3 protein: CASSLNRPNEKLFF
D gene: TRBD1; clone size: many; V gene: TRBV5-1; J gene: TRBJ1-5; CDR3 DNA: TGCGCCAGCAGCATCGGGACAGGGGATAGCAATCAGCCCCAGCATTTT; CDR3 protein: CASSIGTGDSNQPQHF
D gene: NA; clone size: many; V gene: TRBV27; J gene: TRBJ2-7; CDR3 DNA: TGTGCCAGCAGTCTCGATATTTCCTCGGTGTCGGGGCAGTACTTC; CDR3 protein: CASSLDISSVSGQYF
D gene: NA; clone size: NA; V gene: TRBV19; J gene: TRBJ2-3; CDR3 DNA: TGTGCCAGTAGTATGGGGCCCTCGGATACGCAGTATTTT; CDR3 protein: CASSMGPSDTQYF
D gene: NA; clone size: few; V gene: TRBV5-6; J gene: TRBJ1-1; CDR3 DNA: TGTGCCAGCAGCTTGAGTATAGGGCCCACTGAAGCTTTCTTT; CDR3 protein: CASSLSIGPTEAFF
D gene: NA; clone size: NA; V gene: TRBV28; J gene: TRBJ2-4; CDR3 DNA: TGTGCCAGCAGTTTACTGGGAAGAAACATTCAGTACTTC; CDR3 protein: CASSLLGRNIQYF
D gene: NA; clone size: many; V gene: TRBV6-5; J gene: TRBJ2-5; CDR3 DNA: TGTGCCAGCATTTCCGCCCCGGGGCTTCTAGAGACCCAGTACTTC; CDR3 protein: CASISAPGLLETQYF
D gene: NA; clone size: NA; V gene: TRBV6-5; J gene: TRBJ2-2; CDR3 DNA: TGTGCCAGCAGTTACTCCCCCGCGGAGTCCCGCACCGGGGAGCTGTTTTTT; CDR3 protein: CASSYSPAESRTGELFF
D gene: NA; clone size: NA; V gene: TRBV20-1; J gene: TRBJ2-5; CDR3 DNA: TGCAGTGCTAGAGATGGCAGGGACCAAGAGACCCAGTACTTC; CDR3 protein: CSARDGRDQETQYF
D gene: TRBD2; clone size: many; V gene: TRBV5-1; J gene: TRBJ2-1; CDR3 DNA: TGCGCCAGCAGCTTGGGCGGACTAGAGTCGAATGAGCAGTTCTTC; CDR3 protein: CASSLGGLESNEQFF
D gene: NA; clone size: many; V gene: TRBV15; J gene: TRBJ2-1; CDR3 DNA: TGTGCCACCAGCAGGGCTGAGGGAGCGGGACAGTACAATGAGCAGTTCTTC; CDR3 protein: CATSRAEGAGQYNEQFF
D gene: NA; clone size: NA; V gene: TRBV28; J gene: TRBJ1-2; CDR3 DNA: TGTGCCAGCAGTTCTTCCTCCCCGGGAGTCGACTATGGCTACACCTTC; CDR3 protein: CASSSSSPGVDYGYTF
D gene: NA; clone size: many; V gene: TRBV4-2; J gene: TRBJ2-1; CDR3 DNA: TGTGCCAGCAGCCAAGATGAGGGTTCGAATGAGCAGTTCTTC; CDR3 protein: CASSQDEGSNEQFF
D gene: TRBD1; clone size: few; V gene: TRBV29-1; J gene: TRBJ2-5; CDR3 DNA: TGCAGCGTTGCCCAGGGGGCTAAAGAGACCCAGTACTTC; CDR3 protein: CSVAQGAKETQYF